The 3 T cell receptor beta chains below come from one sample, sequenced in a study of T-cell reconstitution after alpha-beta-depleted transplantation in children. For TCRbeta, the library was prepared with unique molecular identifiers. MiXCR, applied by TCRdb to the PCR reads, yields one record per CDR3 protein. Of some 350,000 distinct CDR3 sequences detected, 10% appear once; the ten largest clones hold roughly 2.5%. The starting material was PBMCs from the stem cell graft donor, obtained from the stem cell graft. The receptor set was obtained from a human donor who donated a stem cell graft to a child with acute lymphoblastic leukemia.

This clonotype was counted between two and nine times. The rearrangement uses TRBV7-2 and TRBJ1-3; D unresolved. Germline CDR1 SGHTA, CDR2 FQGNSA. V lost 1 base and J 3 bases, leaving 4 bases between the germline ends. This CDR3 is 13 amino acids long. As DNA, the CDR3 is TGTGCCAGCAGCTTAGTAGGTGGAAACACCATATATTTT. It encodes CASSLVGGNTIYF. The full variable domain, rest sourced from reference TRBV7-2 and TRBJ1-3, is GAGVSQSPSNKVTEKGKDVELRCDPISGHTALYWYRQSLGQGLEFLIYFQGNSAPDKSGLPSDRFSAERTGGSVSTLTIQRTQQEDSAVYLCASSLVGGNTIYFGEGSWLTVV.

The V call is TRBV6-2 or TRBV6-3, the J call TRBJ2-1, with a weak D call TRBD2 (6 bases). Trimming shortened V by 3 bases and J by 0 bases, and 12 bases separated the two germline ends. The CDR3 contains 16 residues. CDR1 is MNHEY, CDR2 SVGEGT, per germline. This CDR3 reads CASSYGGRLSYNEQFF. DNA of the CDR3: TGTGCCAGCAGTTATGGAGGGAGACTCTCCTACAATGAGCAGTTCTTC.

This clonotype has a handful of counts. This rearrangement joins TRBV7-8 to TRBJ1-1; TRBD1 aligns across 7 bases. CDR3 size: 13 residues. The ends lost 7 bases at V and 7 bases at J; junction bases unmatched: 9. Germline CDR1 is SGHVS and CDR2 is FQNEAQ. The CDR3: CASTTRGDSEAFF. CDR3 nucleotides: TGTGCCAGCACCACCAGGGGGGACAGTGAAGCTTTCTTT.